The clone carrying this T cell receptor (beta chain) was seen repeatedly, ten times or more. Its matching antigen is unknown. This entry comes from a study of CD8 T cells in ankylosing spondylitis. General study findings and limits: From matched ankylosing spondylitis synovial fluid, disease-linked clones were reportedly recovered at significantly enriched levels. A TCR beta motif of about 8 highly homologous variants appeared characteristic of ankylosing spondylitis blood.

Quantitative 5'-RACE with molecular barcodes generated TCR beta libraries. TCRdb ran MiXCR on the 5' RACE reads and lists one entry per CDR3 protein. The sample holds fewer than 550,000 distinct CDR3 sequences, roughly 5.2% seen once. CDR1 is SQVTM and CDR2 is ANQGSEA in the germline V gene. This CDR3 spans 14 amino acids. V was trimmed by 8 bases and J by 0 bases, leaving 14 bases between them. V and J are TRBV29-1 and TRBJ2-1, with a tentative D call TRBD1 (5 bases). The specimen was blood, either unsorted or a sorted T cell fraction (not recorded which). The TCR sequence derives from a male donor with ankylosing spondylitis. Here the CDR3 reads CSLRQRSSYNEQFF. In DNA form, the CDR3 reads TGCAGCCTTAGACAGCGAAGCTCCTACAATGAGCAGTTCTTC.